The clone carrying this T cell receptor (beta chain) was counted a few times. The antigen is unknown. This sample is drawn from a study of T-cell memory formation after mild COVID-19. Study as a whole: TCR clusters showed largely donor specificity. Study-wide results and limits: Clones that contracted clustered mainly in CM and EM if CD4+ and in EMRA if CD8+.

Germline V lookup: CDR1 MNHEY, CDR2 SMNVEV (reference sequence). The CDR3 length is 15 residues. Trimming removed 6 bases at V and 2 bases at J, with 15 bases between. Constant-segment primers and 5'RACE yielded cDNA libraries for TCR alpha and TCR beta, each carrying sample barcodes and UMIs. TCRdb itself ran the 5' RACE reads through MiXCR, one entry per CDR3 protein. This table has 250,000 or so distinct CDR3 sequences, more than 8% appearing once. The chain couples TRBV27 to TRBJ2-3; D remains ambiguous. The origin of this receptor is a man between 18 and 35 years old who had mild COVID-19 (a few samples of this study predate the infection). Cell type and time point are not known. Specimen: PBMCs or a T cell subset sorted from them (not recorded which). This chain's CDR3 is CASSIGYPLTDTQYF. As DNA, the CDR3 is TGTGCCAGCAGCATAGGGTATCCGCTCACAGATACGCAGTATTTT.